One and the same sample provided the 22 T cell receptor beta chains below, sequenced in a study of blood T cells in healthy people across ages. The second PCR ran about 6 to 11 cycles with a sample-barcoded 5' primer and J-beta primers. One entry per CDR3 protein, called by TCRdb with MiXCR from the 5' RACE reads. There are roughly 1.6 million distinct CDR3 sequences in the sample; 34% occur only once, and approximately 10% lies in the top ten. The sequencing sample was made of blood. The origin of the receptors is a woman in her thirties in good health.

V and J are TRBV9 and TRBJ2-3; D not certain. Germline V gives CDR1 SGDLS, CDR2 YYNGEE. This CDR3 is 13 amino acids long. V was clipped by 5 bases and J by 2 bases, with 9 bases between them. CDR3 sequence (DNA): TGTGCCAGCAGTTGGACCTTCACAGATACGCAGTATTTT. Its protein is CASSWTFTDTQYF.

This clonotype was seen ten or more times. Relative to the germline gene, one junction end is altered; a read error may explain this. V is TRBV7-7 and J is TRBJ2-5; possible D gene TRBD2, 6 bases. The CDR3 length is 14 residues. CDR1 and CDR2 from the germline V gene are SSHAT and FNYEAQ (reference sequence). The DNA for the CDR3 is TGTGCTAGCAGCTTAACGGCGGGAAGAGAGACCCAGTACTTC. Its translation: CASSLTAGRETQYF. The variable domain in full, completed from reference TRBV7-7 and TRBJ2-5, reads GAGVSQSPRYKVTKRGQDVTLRCDPISSHATLYWYQQALGQGPEFLTYFNYEAQPDKSGLPSDRFSAERPEGSISTLTIQRTEQRDSAMYRCASSLTAGRETQYFGPGTRLLVL.

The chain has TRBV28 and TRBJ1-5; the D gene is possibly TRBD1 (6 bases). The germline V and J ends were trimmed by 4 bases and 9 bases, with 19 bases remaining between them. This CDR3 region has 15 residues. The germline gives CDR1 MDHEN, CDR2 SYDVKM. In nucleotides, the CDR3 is TGTGCCAGCAGTTCACTATATCCACAGGGAACGCCCCAGCATTTT. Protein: CASSSLYPQGTPQHF.

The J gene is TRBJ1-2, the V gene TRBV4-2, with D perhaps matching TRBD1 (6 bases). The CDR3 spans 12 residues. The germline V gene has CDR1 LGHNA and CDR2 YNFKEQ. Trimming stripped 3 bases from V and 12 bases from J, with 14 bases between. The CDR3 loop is CASSQHGQRDTF. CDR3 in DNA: TGTGCCAGCAGCCAGCACGGACAGAGGGACACCTTC.

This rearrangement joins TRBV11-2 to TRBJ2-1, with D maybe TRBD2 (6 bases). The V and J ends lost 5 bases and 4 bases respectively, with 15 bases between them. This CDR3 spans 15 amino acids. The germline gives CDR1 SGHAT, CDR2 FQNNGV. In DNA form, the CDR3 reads TGTGCCAGCAGCCCCCTACGGGAGCGTTACAATGAGCAGTTCTTC. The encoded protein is CASSPLRERYNEQFF.

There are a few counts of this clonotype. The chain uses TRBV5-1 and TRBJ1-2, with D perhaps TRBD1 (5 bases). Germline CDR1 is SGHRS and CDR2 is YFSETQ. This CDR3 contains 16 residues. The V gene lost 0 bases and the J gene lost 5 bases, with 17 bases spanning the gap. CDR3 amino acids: CASSLEAQGFRYGYTF. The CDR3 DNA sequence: TGCGCCAGCAGCTTGGAAGCCCAGGGCTTTCGGTATGGCTACACCTTC.

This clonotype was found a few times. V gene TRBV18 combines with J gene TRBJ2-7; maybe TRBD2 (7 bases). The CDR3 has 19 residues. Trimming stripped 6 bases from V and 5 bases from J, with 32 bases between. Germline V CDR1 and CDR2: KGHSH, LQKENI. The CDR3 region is CASSPTVGGGGSTPHEQYF. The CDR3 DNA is TGTGCCAGCTCGCCCACCGTGGGCGGCGGGGGCTCCACTCCCCACGAGCAGTACTTC.

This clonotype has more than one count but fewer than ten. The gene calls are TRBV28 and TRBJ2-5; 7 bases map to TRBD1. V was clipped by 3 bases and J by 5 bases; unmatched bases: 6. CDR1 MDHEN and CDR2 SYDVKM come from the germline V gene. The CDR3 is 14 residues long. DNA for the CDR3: TGTGCCAGCAGTTTCTCGACAGGGCTTGAGACCCAGTACTTC. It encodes CASSFSTGLETQYF.

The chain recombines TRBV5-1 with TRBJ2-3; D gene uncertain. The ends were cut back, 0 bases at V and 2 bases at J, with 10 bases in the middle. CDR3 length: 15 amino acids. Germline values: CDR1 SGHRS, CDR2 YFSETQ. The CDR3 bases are TGCGCCAGCAGCTTGGACACCCCCTACACAGATACGCAGTATTTT. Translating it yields CASSLDTPYTDTQYF.

CDR3: CASSQEGGLKRNTEAFF. For the CDR3, the DNA is TGCGCCAGCAGCCAAGAGGGGGGGCTGAAGAGGAACACTGAAGCTTTCTTT. The chain uses TRBV4-1 and TRBJ1-1; a possible D gene is TRBD1 (6 bases). Germline loops: CDR1 MGHRA, CDR2 YSYEKL. V was clipped by 0 bases and J by 1 base, with 15 bases between them. This CDR3 region has 17 residues.

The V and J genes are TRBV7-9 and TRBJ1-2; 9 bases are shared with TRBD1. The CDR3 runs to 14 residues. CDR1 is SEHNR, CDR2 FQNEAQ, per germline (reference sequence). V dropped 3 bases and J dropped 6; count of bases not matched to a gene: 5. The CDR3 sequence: CASSFGTGTDGYTF. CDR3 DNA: TGTGCCAGCAGCTTCGGGACAGGGACGGATGGCTACACCTTC. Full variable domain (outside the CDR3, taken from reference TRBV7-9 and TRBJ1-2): DTGVSQNPRHKITKRGQNVTFRCDPISEHNRLYWYRQTLGQGPEFLTYFQNEAQLEKSRLLSDRFSAERPKGSFSTLEIQRTEQGDSAMYLCASSFGTGTDGYTFGSGTRLTVV.

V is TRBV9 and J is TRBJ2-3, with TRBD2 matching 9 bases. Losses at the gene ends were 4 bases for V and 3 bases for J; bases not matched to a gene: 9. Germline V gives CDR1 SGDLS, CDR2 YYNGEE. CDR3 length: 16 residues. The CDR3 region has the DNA TGTGCCAGCAGCACAGGGACTAGCATCATTACAGATACGCAGTATTTT. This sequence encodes CASSTGTSIITDTQYF.

In DNA form, the CDR3 reads TGTGCCAGCAGCGTAGAGGGCGCAACTAATGAAAAACTGTTTTTT. Translated: CASSVEGATNEKLFF. This rearrangement joins TRBV9 to TRBJ1-4; no clear D. Germline loops: CDR1 SGDLS, CDR2 YYNGEE. V was trimmed by 0 bases and J by 0 bases, leaving 6 bases between them. The CDR3 is 15 residues long.

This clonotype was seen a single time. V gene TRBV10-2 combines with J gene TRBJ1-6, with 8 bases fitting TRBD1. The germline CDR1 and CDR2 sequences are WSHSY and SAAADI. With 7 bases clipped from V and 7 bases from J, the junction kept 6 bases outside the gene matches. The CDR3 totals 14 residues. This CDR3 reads CASTPDRANSPLHF. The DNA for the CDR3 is TGCGCCAGCACCCCGGACAGGGCAAATTCACCCCTCCACTTT.

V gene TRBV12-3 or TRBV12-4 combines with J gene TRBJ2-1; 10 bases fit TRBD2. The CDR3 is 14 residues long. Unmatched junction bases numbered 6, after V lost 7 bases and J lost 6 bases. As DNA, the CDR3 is TGTGCCAGCACCACCACTAGCGGGACCAATGAGCAGTTCTTC. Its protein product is CASTTTSGTNEQFF.

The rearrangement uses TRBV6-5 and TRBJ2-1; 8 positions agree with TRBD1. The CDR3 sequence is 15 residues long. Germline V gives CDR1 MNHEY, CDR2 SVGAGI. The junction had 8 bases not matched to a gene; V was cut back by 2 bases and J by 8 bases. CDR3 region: CASSYPGQGGDEQFF. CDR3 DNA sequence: TGTGCCAGCAGTTACCCAGGACAGGGCGGCGATGAGCAGTTCTTC.

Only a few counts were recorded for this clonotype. CDR3 in DNA: TGTGCCAGCAGTCCCTTGCCAGGGGGATATAGCAATCAGCCCCAGCATTTT. It codes for CASSPLPGGYSNQPQHF. The gene calls are TRBV27 and TRBJ1-5; 7 bases fit TRBD1. Looked up from germline, CDR1 is MNHEY and CDR2 is SMNVEV (reference sequence). The V segment lost 5 bases and the J segment 0 bases; nucleotides outside the gene matches: 10. The CDR3 runs 17 residues.

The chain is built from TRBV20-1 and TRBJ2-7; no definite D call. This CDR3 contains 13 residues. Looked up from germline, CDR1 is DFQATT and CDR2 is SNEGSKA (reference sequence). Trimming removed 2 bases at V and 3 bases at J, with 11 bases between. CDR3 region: CSARNRALYEQYF. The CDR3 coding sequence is TGCAGTGCTAGAAACAGAGCGCTCTACGAGCAGTACTTC.

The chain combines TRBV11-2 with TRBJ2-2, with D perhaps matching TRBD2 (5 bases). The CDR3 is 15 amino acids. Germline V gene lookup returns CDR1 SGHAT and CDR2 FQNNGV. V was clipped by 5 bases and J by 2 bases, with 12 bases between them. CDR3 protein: CASSRGNKNTGELFF. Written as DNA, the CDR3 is TGTGCCAGCAGCCGAGGGAACAAAAACACCGGGGAGCTGTTTTTT.

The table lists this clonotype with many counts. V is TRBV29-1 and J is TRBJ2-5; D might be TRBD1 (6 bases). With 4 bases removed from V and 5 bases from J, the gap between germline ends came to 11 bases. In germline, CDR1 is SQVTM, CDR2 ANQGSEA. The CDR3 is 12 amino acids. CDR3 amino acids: CSVVQGSETQYF. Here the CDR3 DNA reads TGCAGCGTTGTACAGGGTTCGGAGACCCAGTACTTC. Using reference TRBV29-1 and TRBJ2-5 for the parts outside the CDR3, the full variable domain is SAVISQKPSRDICQRGTSLTIQCQVDSQVTMMFWYRQQPGQSLTLIATANQGSEATYESGFVIDKFPISRPNLTFSTLTVSNMSPEDSSIYLCSVVQGSETQYFGPGTRLLVL.

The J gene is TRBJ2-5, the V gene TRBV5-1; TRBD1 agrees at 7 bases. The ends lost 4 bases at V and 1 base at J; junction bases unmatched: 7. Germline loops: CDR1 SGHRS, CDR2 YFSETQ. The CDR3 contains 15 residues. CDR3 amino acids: CASSPPGQTQETQYF. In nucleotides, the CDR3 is TGCGCCAGCAGCCCCCCGGGACAGACCCAAGAGACCCAGTACTTC.

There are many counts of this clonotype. The CDR3 DNA reads as TGCAGTGCTGGGGCCCCCCTGGATACGCAGTATTTT. This encodes CSAGAPLDTQYF. V and J are TRBV20-1 and TRBJ2-3; possibly TRBD1 for D (5 bases). CDR1 and CDR2 from the germline V gene are DFQATT and SNEGSKA (reference sequence). V shed 5 bases and J shed 6 bases, with 12 bases lying between them. There are 12 residues in the CDR3.